Listed below are T cell receptor beta chains from one sample, sequenced in a study of cytomegalovirus exposure and HLA in healthy donors. TCRdb keeps only in-frame clones here, not all; method: immunoSEQ multiplex PCR. The top ten clones hold 2.9% of a sample with roughly 200,000 clones, about 77% of them seen once. Material for sequencing was PBMCs. The receptors here all came from a female donor in good health and CMV-seronegative. Both conserved end residues are part of each CDR3. Each record gives: D gene, J gene, clone size, V gene, CDR3 protein, CDR3 DNA. D genes are given only for firm matches. Size tells how often a clone was seen (once, few, many) or the class of an expanded clone, and some rows leave it out.

D gene: TRBD1; J gene: TRBJ2-3; clone size: NA; V gene: TRBV27; CDR3 protein: CASRMITGTGDTDTQYF; CDR3 DNA: TGTGCCAGCAGAATGATTACCGGGACAGGGGACACAGATACGCAGTATTTT
D gene: TRBD2; J gene: TRBJ2-7; clone size: NA; V gene: TRBV27; CDR3 protein: CASSLVGGSQINEQYF; CDR3 DNA: TGTGCCAGCAGTTTAGTGGGGGGGTCGCAGATCAACGAGCAGTACTTC
D gene: TRBD2; J gene: TRBJ2-1; clone size: NA; V gene: TRBV10-3; CDR3 protein: CAISPRGLAGVEDEQFF; CDR3 DNA: TGTGCCATCAGTCCCCGGGGGCTAGCGGGAGTTGAAGATGAGCAGTTCTTC
D gene: TRBD2; J gene: TRBJ2-1; clone size: NA; V gene: TRBV2; CDR3 protein: CASMKGLAGGNKFF; CDR3 DNA: TGTGCCAGCATGAAGGGACTAGCGGGAGGGAACAAGTTCTTC
D gene: TRBD1; J gene: TRBJ1-5; clone size: NA; V gene: TRBV27; CDR3 protein: CASSLARETGAVEPQHF; CDR3 DNA: TGTGCCAGCAGTTTGGCGCGGGAGACAGGGGCCGTAGAGCCCCAGCATTTT
D gene: NA; J gene: TRBJ1-1; clone size: once; V gene: TRBV7-9; CDR3 protein: CASSPTVVGTEAFF; CDR3 DNA: TGTGCCAGCAGCCCTACCGTAGTTGGCACTGAAGCTTTCTTT
D gene: NA; J gene: TRBJ2-6; clone size: few; V gene: TRBV15; CDR3 protein: CATSRDEFAGANVLTF; CDR3 DNA: TGTGCCACCAGCAGAGATGAGTTCGCTGGGGCCAACGTCCTGACTTTC
D gene: TRBD1; J gene: TRBJ1-2; clone size: NA; V gene: TRBV7-6; CDR3 protein: CASSPRTGRSDGYTF; CDR3 DNA: TGTGCCAGCAGCCCACGGACAGGCAGATCGGATGGCTACACCTTC
D gene: NA; J gene: TRBJ2-1; clone size: NA; V gene: TRBV19; CDR3 protein: CASSVSPYKSNEQFF; CDR3 DNA: TGTGCCAGTAGTGTTTCGCCGTACAAGTCGAATGAGCAGTTCTTC
D gene: TRBD1; J gene: TRBJ2-2; clone size: NA; V gene: TRBV2; CDR3 protein: CASHSTGTGELFF; CDR3 DNA: TGTGCCAGCCATTCGACAGGGACCGGGGAGCTGTTTTTT
D gene: TRBD1; J gene: TRBJ1-6; clone size: NA; V gene: TRBV30; CDR3 protein: CAWRAQGASNSPLHF; CDR3 DNA: TGTGCCTGGAGAGCACAGGGGGCCTCTAATTCACCCCTCCACTTT
D gene: TRBD1; J gene: TRBJ1-6; clone size: NA; V gene: TRBV15; CDR3 protein: CATSSGTGLNSPLHF; CDR3 DNA: TGTGCCACCAGCAGCGGGACAGGGCTCAATTCACCCCTCCACTTT
D gene: NA; J gene: TRBJ2-7; clone size: NA; V gene: TRBV15; CDR3 protein: CATSRDVTYEQYF; CDR3 DNA: TGTGCCACCAGCAGAGATGTTACCTACGAGCAGTACTTC
D gene: NA; J gene: TRBJ2-7; clone size: NA; V gene: TRBV21-1; CDR3 protein: CASSRDSALSEQYF; CDR3 DNA: TGTGCCAGCAGCAGGGACAGCGCCCTGAGCGAGCAGTACTTC
D gene: NA; J gene: TRBJ1-2; clone size: NA; V gene: TRBV19; CDR3 protein: CASTTDWIYGYTF; CDR3 DNA: TGTGCCAGTACTACGGACTGGATCTATGGCTACACCTTC
D gene: TRBD2; J gene: TRBJ2-7; clone size: NA; V gene: TRBV7-9; CDR3 protein: CSSSPPGGSYEQYF; CDR3 DNA: TGTTCCAGCAGCCCCCCGGGGGGGTCCTACGAGCAGTACTTC
D gene: NA; J gene: TRBJ1-5; clone size: NA; V gene: TRBV4-3; CDR3 protein: CASSQEIVYSNQPQHF; CDR3 DNA: TGCGCCAGCAGCCAAGAAATTGTTTATAGCAATCAGCCCCAGCATTTT
D gene: TRBD1; J gene: TRBJ2-2; clone size: NA; V gene: TRBV5-6; CDR3 protein: CASRRTGWNGELFF; CDR3 DNA: TGTGCCAGCAGAAGGACAGGGTGGAACGGGGAGCTGTTTTTT
D gene: TRBD2; J gene: TRBJ2-2; clone size: NA; V gene: TRBV5-4; CDR3 protein: CASSLVPSGAIGELFF; CDR3 DNA: TGTGCCAGCAGCTTGGTTCCTAGCGGGGCTATCGGGGAGCTGTTTTTT
D gene: NA; J gene: TRBJ2-1; clone size: NA; V gene: TRBV10-3; CDR3 protein: CAISDRFNEQFF; CDR3 DNA: TGTGCCATCAGTGACCGTTTCAATGAGCAGTTCTTC
D gene: NA; J gene: TRBJ1-1; clone size: NA; V gene: TRBV5-1; CDR3 protein: CASSFLSGNTEAFF; CDR3 DNA: TGCGCCAGCAGCTTCCTATCAGGGAACACTGAAGCTTTCTTT
D gene: TRBD2; J gene: TRBJ2-3; clone size: NA; V gene: TRBV4-1; CDR3 protein: CASSQDRASGNTDTQYF; CDR3 DNA: TGCGCCAGCAGCCAAGATCGGGCTAGCGGAAACACAGATACGCAGTATTTT
D gene: NA; J gene: TRBJ1-6; clone size: few; V gene: TRBV25-1; CDR3 protein: CASRRGTDSPLHF; CDR3 DNA: TGTGCCAGCAGAAGGGGTACGGATTCACCCCTCCACTTT
D gene: NA; J gene: TRBJ2-1; clone size: NA; V gene: TRBV5-1; CDR3 protein: CASTGAVTEQFF; CDR3 DNA: TGCGCCAGCACTGGCGCGGTTACAGAGCAGTTCTTC
D gene: TRBD1; J gene: TRBJ1-1; clone size: NA; V gene: TRBV5-1; CDR3 protein: CASSLNRGLTEAFF; CDR3 DNA: TGCGCCAGCAGCCTAAACAGGGGGCTCACTGAAGCTTTCTTT
D gene: NA; J gene: TRBJ2-5; clone size: NA; V gene: TRBV28; CDR3 protein: CASSAGGQGETQYF; CDR3 DNA: TGTGCCAGCAGCGCCGGGGGGCAGGGAGAGACCCAGTACTTC
D gene: NA; J gene: TRBJ1-1; clone size: NA; V gene: TRBV30; CDR3 protein: CAWSSGVNTEAFF; CDR3 DNA: TGTGCCTGGAGTTCAGGGGTAAACACTGAAGCTTTCTTT
D gene: NA; J gene: TRBJ1-1; clone size: once; V gene: TRBV30; CDR3 protein: CAWKKPEEGAEAFF; CDR3 DNA: TGTGCCTGGAAAAAACCAGAGGAAGGGGCTGAAGCTTTCTTT
D gene: TRBD2; J gene: TRBJ2-7; clone size: NA; V gene: TRBV28; CDR3 protein: CASSSASGPGGEQYF; CDR3 DNA: TGTGCCAGCAGTTCAGCTAGCGGCCCTGGGGGCGAGCAGTACTTC
D gene: NA; J gene: TRBJ2-1; clone size: few; V gene: TRBV4-1; CDR3 protein: CASSQDSYNEQFF; CDR3 DNA: TGCGCCAGCAGCCAAGACAGCTACAATGAGCAGTTCTTC
D gene: TRBD1; J gene: TRBJ2-5; clone size: NA; V gene: TRBV6-6; CDR3 protein: CASRTGGQETQYF; CDR3 DNA: TGTGCCAGCCGGACAGGCGGTCAAGAGACCCAGTACTTC
D gene: TRBD2; J gene: TRBJ2-3; clone size: NA; V gene: TRBV7-3; CDR3 protein: CASSPGGSVDTQYF; CDR3 DNA: TGTGCCAGCAGCCCCGGGGGGTCTGTAGATACGCAGTATTTT
D gene: TRBD1; J gene: TRBJ1-1; clone size: NA; V gene: TRBV4-1; CDR3 protein: CASLRTGGLSNTEAFF; CDR3 DNA: TGCGCCAGCCTCAGGACAGGGGGGCTTTCAAACACTGAAGCTTTCTTT